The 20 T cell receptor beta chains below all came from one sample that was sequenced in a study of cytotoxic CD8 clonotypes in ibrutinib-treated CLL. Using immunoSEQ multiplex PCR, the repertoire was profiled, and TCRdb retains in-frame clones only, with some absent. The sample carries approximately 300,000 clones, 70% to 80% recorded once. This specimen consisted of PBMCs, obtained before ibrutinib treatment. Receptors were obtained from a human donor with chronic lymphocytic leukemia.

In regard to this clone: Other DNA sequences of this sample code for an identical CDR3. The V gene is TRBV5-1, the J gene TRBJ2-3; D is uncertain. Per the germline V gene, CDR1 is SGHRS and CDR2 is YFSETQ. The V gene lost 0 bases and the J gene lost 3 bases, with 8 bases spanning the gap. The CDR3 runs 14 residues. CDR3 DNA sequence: TGCGCCAGCAGCTTGGCTCCGGGTACAGATACGCAGTATTTT. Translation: CASSLAPGTDTQYF. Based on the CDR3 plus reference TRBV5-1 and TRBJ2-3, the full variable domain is KAGVTQTPRYLIKTRGQQVTLSCSPISGHRSVSWYQQTPGQGLQFLFEYFSETQRNKGNFPGRFSGRQFSNSRSEMNVSTLELGDSALYLCASSLAPGTDTQYFGPGTRLTVL.

As DNA, the CDR3 is TGTGCCACCAGCAGCCAGGGCTCATTTCAGCCCCAGCATTTT. This translates into CATSSQGSFQPQHF. V usage is TRBV15 and J usage is TRBJ1-5, with D perhaps TRBD1 (5 bases). The V end lost 3 bases, the J end lost 6 bases, and 12 bases lay between the germline ends. This CDR3 has 14 amino acids. Per the germline V gene, CDR1 is LNHNV and CDR2 is YYDKDF (reference sequence). Complete variable domain (other parts from reference TRBV15 and TRBJ1-5): DAMVIQNPRYQVTQFGKPVTLSCSQTLNHNVMYWYQQKSSQAPKLLFHYYDKDFNNEADTPDNFQSRRPNTSFCFLDIRSPGLGDTAMYLCATSSQGSFQPQHFGDGTRLSIL.

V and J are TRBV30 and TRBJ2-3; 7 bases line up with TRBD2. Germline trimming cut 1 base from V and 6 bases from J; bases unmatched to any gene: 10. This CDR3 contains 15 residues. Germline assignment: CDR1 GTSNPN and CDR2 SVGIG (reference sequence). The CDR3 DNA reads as TGTGCCTGGAGTGACCGGTGGCGGGAGCCTGATACGCAGTATTTT. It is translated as CAWSDRWREPDTQYF.

The CDR3 region is CASSKREGPANEQFF. DNA of the CDR3: TGTGCCAGCAGTAAGCGGGAGGGCCCCGCCAATGAGCAGTTCTTC. This chain links TRBV5-4 with TRBJ2-1; TRBD2 aligns across 10 bases. Germline assignment: CDR1 SGHNT and CDR2 YYREEE (reference sequence). With V trimmed by 5 bases and J by 6 bases, 8 bases remained unmatched. This CDR3 comprises 15 residues.

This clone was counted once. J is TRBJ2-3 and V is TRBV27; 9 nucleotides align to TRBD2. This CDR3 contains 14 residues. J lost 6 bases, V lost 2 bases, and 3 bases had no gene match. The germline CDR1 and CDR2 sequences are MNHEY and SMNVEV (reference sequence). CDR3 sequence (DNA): TGTGCCAGCAGTTTACGCGGGAGGGCGGATACGCAGTATTTT. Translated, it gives CASSLRGRADTQYF.

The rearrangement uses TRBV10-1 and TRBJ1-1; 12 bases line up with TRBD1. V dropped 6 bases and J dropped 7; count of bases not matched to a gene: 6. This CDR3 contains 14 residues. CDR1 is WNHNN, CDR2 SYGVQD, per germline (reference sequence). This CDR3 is CASSPGQGAVEAFF. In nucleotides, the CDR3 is TGCGCCAGCAGCCCGGGACAGGGGGCTGTTGAAGCTTTCTTT.

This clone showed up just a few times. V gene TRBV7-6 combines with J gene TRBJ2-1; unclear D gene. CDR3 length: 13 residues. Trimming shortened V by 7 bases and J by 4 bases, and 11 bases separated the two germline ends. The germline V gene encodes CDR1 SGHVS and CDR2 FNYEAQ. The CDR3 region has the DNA TGTGCCAGCAAACCGGGCCTTTACAATGAGCAGTTCTTC. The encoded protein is CASKPGLYNEQFF.

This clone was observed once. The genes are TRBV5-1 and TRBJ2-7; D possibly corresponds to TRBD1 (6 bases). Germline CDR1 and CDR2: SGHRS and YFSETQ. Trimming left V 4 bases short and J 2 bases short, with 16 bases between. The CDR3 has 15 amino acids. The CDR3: CASSVPGQSAYEQYF. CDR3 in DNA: TGCGCCAGCAGCGTTCCGGGACAATCGGCCTACGAGCAGTACTTC. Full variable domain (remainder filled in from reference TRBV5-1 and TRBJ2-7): KAGVTQTPRYLIKTRGQQVTLSCSPISGHRSVSWYQQTPGQGLQFLFEYFSETQRNKGNFPGRFSGRQFSNSRSEMNVSTLELGDSALYLCASSVPGQSAYEQYFGPGTRLTVT.

CDR3 sequence reads: CSGQGPQGTFF. CDR3 coding DNA: TGCAGTGGCCAGGGGCCCCAGGGAACTTTCTTT. The chain carries TRBV20-1 and TRBJ1-1, with D possibly TRBD1 on 6 matching bases. From germline, CDR1 is DFQATT and CDR2 SNEGSKA (reference sequence). V lost 7 bases, J lost 12 bases, and 18 bases lay in between. CDR3 length equals 11 residues.

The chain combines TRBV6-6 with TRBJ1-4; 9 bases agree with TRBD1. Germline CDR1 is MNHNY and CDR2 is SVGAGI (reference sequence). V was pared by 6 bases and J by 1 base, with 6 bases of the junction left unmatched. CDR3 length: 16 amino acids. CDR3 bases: TGTGCCAGCAGACTACCGGGACAGGGAACTAATGAAAAACTGTTTTTT. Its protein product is CASRLPGQGTNEKLFF.

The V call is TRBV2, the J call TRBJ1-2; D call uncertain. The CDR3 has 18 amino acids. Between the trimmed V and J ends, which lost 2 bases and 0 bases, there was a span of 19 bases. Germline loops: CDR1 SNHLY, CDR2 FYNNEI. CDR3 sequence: CASSEKDFPAKTNYGYTF. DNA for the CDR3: TGTGCCAGCAGTGAAAAAGACTTCCCCGCCAAAACTAACTATGGCTACACCTTC. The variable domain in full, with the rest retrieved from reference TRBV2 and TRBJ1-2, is EPEVTQTPSHQVTQMGQEVILRCVPISNHLYFYWYRQILGQKVEFLVSFYNNEISEKSEIFDDQFSVERPDGSNFTLKIRSTKLEDSAMYFCASSEKDFPAKTNYGYTFGSGTRLTVV.

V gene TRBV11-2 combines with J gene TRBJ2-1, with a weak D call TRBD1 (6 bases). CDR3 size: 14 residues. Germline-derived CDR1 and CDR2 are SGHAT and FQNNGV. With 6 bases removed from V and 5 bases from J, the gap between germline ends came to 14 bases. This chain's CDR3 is CASSLTGTNNEQFF. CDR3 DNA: TGTGCCAGCAGTTTGACAGGAACAAACAATGAGCAGTTCTTC.

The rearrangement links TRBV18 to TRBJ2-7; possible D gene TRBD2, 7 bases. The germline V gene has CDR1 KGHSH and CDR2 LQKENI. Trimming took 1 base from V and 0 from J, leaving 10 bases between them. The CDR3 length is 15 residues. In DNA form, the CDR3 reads TGTGCCAGCTCACCACAGGGGGGGAGCTCCTACGAGCAGTACTTC. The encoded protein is CASSPQGGSSYEQYF.

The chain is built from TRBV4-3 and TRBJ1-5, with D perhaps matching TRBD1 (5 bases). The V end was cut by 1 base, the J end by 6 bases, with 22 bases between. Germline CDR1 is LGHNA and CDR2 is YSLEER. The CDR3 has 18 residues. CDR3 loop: CASSQAFRADPTSQPQHF. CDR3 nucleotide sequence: TGCGCCAGCAGCCAAGCGTTCAGGGCTGATCCGACAAGTCAGCCCCAGCATTTT.

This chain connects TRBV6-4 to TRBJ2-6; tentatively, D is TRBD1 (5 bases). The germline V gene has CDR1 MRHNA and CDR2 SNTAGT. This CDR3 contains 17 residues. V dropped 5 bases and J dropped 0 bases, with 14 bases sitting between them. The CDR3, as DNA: TGTGCCAGCAGTAGAGACAGCATCACCTCTGGGGCCAACGTCCTGACTTTC. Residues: CASSRDSITSGANVLTF.

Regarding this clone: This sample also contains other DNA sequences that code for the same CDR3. DNA of the CDR3: TGCAGCGTTGAGCGGGGGGAGACCCAGTACTTC. It specifies CSVERGETQYF. The chain links TRBV29-1 to TRBJ2-5, with 7 bases that match TRBD2. Germline CDR1 SQVTM, CDR2 ANQGSEA. Losses at the gene ends were 3 bases for V and 5 bases for J; bases not matched to a gene: 0. The CDR3 has 11 residues. Full variable domain (outside the CDR3, taken from reference TRBV29-1 and TRBJ2-5): SAVISQKPSRDICQRGTSLTIQCQVDSQVTMMFWYRQQPGQSLTLIATANQGSEATYESGFVIDKFPISRPNLTFSTLTVSNMSPEDSSIYLCSVERGETQYFGPGTRLLVL.

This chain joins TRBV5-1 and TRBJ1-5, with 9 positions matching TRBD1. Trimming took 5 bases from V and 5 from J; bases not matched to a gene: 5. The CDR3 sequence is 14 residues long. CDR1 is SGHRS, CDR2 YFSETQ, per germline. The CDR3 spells CASSPGQGDQPQHF. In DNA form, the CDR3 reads TGCGCCAGCAGTCCGGGACAGGGAGATCAGCCCCAGCATTTT. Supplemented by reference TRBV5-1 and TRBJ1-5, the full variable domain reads KAGVTQTPRYLIKTRGQQVTLSCSPISGHRSVSWYQQTPGQGLQFLFEYFSETQRNKGNFPGRFSGRQFSNSRSEMNVSTLELGDSALYLCASSPGQGDQPQHFGDGTRLSIL.

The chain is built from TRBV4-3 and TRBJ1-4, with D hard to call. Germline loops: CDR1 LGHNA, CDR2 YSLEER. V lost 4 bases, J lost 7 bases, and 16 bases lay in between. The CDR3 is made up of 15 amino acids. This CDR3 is CASSRRHTSIEKLFF. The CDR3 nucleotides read TGCGCCAGCAGCCGACGACACACCAGCATTGAAAAACTGTTTTTT.

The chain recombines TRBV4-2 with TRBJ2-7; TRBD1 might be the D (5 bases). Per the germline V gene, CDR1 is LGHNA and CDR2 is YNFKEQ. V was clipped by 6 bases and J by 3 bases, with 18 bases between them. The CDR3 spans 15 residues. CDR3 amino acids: CASSRQSAGLYEQYF. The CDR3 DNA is TGTGCCAGCAGTCGTCAAAGTGCAGGGCTCTACGAGCAGTACTTC.

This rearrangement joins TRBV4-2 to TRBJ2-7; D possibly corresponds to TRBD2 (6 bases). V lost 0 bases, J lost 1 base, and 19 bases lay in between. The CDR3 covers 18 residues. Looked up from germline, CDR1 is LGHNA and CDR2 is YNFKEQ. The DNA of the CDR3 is TGTGCCAGCAGCCAAGAGGCAAGGATCGCCGGGGGATCCTACGAGCAGTACTTC. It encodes CASSQEARIAGGSYEQYF.